The 3 T cell receptor beta chains presented below share a single source sample, sequenced in a study of cytomegalovirus exposure and HLA in healthy donors. It was with 60 Vbeta and 13 Jbeta primers that the PCR ran. Assay: immunoSEQ multiplex PCR; the TCRdb copy retains only in-frame clones and omits some. The table lists some 120,000 clones, approximately 80% of them singletons. The material sequenced was PBMCs. These receptors were collected from a woman in her late teens or twenties in good health and CMV-seropositive.

The chain employs TRBV13 and TRBJ1-6; D is uncertain. The CDR3 is 15 amino acids. The germline V and J ends were trimmed by 5 bases and 11 bases, with 19 bases remaining between them. Germline values: CDR1 PRHDT, CDR2 FYEKMQ (reference sequence). The CDR3 DNA sequence: TGTGCCAGCAGCATTAGGCGTCAGTTGGGCGCACCCCTCCACTTT. It translates to CASSIRRQLGAPLHF.

The rearrangement uses TRBV4-1 and TRBJ1-1, with TRBD1 as a possible D gene (6 bases). The CDR3 loop spans 15 amino acids. From germline, CDR1 is MGHRA and CDR2 YSYEKL. V lost 1 base and J lost 1, with 10 bases in between. In nucleotides, the CDR3 is TGCGCCAGCAGCCAAGCGACAGGTTGGAACACTGAAGCTTTCTTT. It codes for CASSQATGWNTEAFF.

The rearrangement links TRBV13 to TRBJ2-1; perhaps TRBD1 as D (6 bases). There are 14 residues in the CDR3. The germline gives CDR1 PRHDT, CDR2 FYEKMQ (reference sequence). V lost 2 bases and J lost 2, with 7 bases in between. In nucleotides, the CDR3 is TGTGCCAGCAGCTTATGGGACACCTACAATGAGCAGTTCTTC. This translates into CASSLWDTYNEQFF.